The 3 T cell receptor beta chains given below trace back to one sample, sequenced in a study of cytotoxic CD8 clonotypes in ibrutinib-treated CLL. Some clones are missing from TCRdb's copy, which holds only in-frame ones; the method was immunoSEQ multiplex PCR. The sample holds some 200,000 clones, about four fifths seen once. The source material was PBMCs, sampled after 12 months of ibrutinib treatment. These receptors all come from a human donor with chronic lymphocytic leukemia.

CDR3 amino acids: CASSLADRNYGYTF. The CDR3 coding sequence is TGTGCCAGCAGCTTGGCGGACAGAAACTATGGCTACACCTTC. The rearrangement joins TRBV5-4 to TRBJ1-2; maybe TRBD1 (6 bases). V gave up 0 bases and J gave up 2 bases, with 8 bases separating them. In germline, CDR1 is SGHNT, CDR2 YYREEE (reference sequence). CDR3 length: 14 amino acids.

This clone was seen a few times. The chain uses TRBV9 and TRBJ1-6; possibly TRBD1 for D (6 bases). The ends were cut back, 3 bases at V and 6 bases at J, with 16 bases in the middle. Germline V gene lookup returns CDR1 SGDLS and CDR2 YYNGEE. The CDR3 sequence is 16 residues long. CDR3 coding DNA: TGTGCCAGCAGCGCGTCAGGGACACCACGTAATTCACCCCTCCACTTT. Amino acids: CASSASGTPRNSPLHF.

The V call is TRBV28, the J call TRBJ2-7; the D gene could be TRBD1 or TRBD2 (6 bases each). This CDR3 has 15 amino acids. The germline gives CDR1 MDHEN, CDR2 SYDVKM. V was pared by 1 base and J by 2 bases, with 12 bases between. The CDR3 protein is CASSLLGGNTYEQYF. The CDR3 DNA reads as TGTGCCAGCAGTTTATTGGGGGGCAATACCTACGAGCAGTACTTC.